This T cell receptor (beta chain) was captured in a study of human T cells and chemical hapten exposure. Whole-study results and caveats: The study found expanded TCRs formed significantly more large CDR3 similarity clusters than controls.

Each CDR3 protein is one row after TCRdb ran MiXCR on the RACE reads. The table lists some 380,000 distinct CDR3 sequences, 4.8% of them singletons. This clonotype has a count of ten or more. Its specificity is not known. Time point defined: patch test 1, 2 weeks after DPC sensitization. Treatment of the sample: therapeutic diphenylcyclopropenone sensitization with weekly scalp DPC. Every donor had alopecia and was 18 to 70 years old; all were suitable for DPC. This TCR was recovered from a woman between 50 and 59 years old with alopecia areata. Some clones in this sample may be carry-over from other donors' samples. The sequenced sample was whole blood, obtained in connection with sensitization to the hapten diphenylcyclopropenone (DPC).

CDR3 nucleotide sequence: TGTGCCAGCTCCCAACGGAACAGGGTAGACTCACCCCTCCACTTT. Its translation is CASSQRNRVDSPLHF. The chain recombines TRBV18 with TRBJ1-6, with D perhaps matching TRBD1 (6 bases). The CDR3 length is 15 residues. Per the germline V gene, CDR1 is KGHSH and CDR2 is LQKENI. The V end was cut by 6 bases, the J end by 10 bases, with 19 bases between.